This T cell receptor (beta chain) was observed in a study of blood T cell repertoires in COVID-19. Overall study context: In each case, the material was cDNA or gDNA derived from T cells, B-cell-depleted T cells, or PBMCs.

Sequenced by immunoSEQ multiplex PCR; TCRdb stores in-frame clones only, minus some. The sample shows 200,000 or so clones, around 82% of them seen only once. CDR1 is LNHDA and CDR2 is SQIVND in the germline V gene (reference sequence). The CDR3 length is 13 residues. Deletions cut 6 bases from V and 6 bases from J, with 14 bases between. The origin of this receptor is a man aged 40-55 years who had recovered from COVID-19. The gene calls are TRBV19 and TRBJ1-2; D remains ambiguous. Sample: PBMCs or T cells enriched from blood (not recorded which). The CDR3, as DNA: TGTGCCAGTAGCACCAAAAGATGGCATGGCTACACCTTC. Amino acid sequence: CASSTKRWHGYTF.